This T cell receptor (beta chain) comes out of a study of CD8 T cells in ankylosing spondylitis. MiXCR, applied by TCRdb to the 5' RACE reads, yields one record per CDR3 protein. The sample has 150,000 to 200,000 distinct CDR3 sequences; around 8.9% are singletons. Germline V gene lookup returns CDR1 SNHLY and CDR2 FYNNEI. The V and J ends lost 8 bases and 4 bases, in that order; junction bases with no gene match: 10. This CDR3 has 15 residues. This clonotype was seen a handful of times. The sequencing sample was made of blood, either unsorted or a sorted T cell fraction (not recorded which). This receptor was obtained from a female donor with ankylosing spondylitis or in good health (not recorded which). V gene TRBV2 combines with J gene TRBJ2-3, with 9 bases identical to TRBD2. Written as DNA, the CDR3 is TGTGCCAGCGTCTTAGAGCGGGAGGTCCCAGATACGCAGTATTTT. Its protein is CASVLEREVPDTQYF.